Detailed here is one TCR beta chain. Its antigen remains unknown. This CDR3 is 13 amino acids long. Trimming took 6 bases from V and 7 from J, leaving 13 bases between them. The germline CDR1 and CDR2 sequences are SEHNR and FQNEAQ (reference sequence). The primer mix had 60 Vbeta and 13 Jbeta primers. This table comes from immunoSEQ multiplex PCR, and its TCRdb copy is limited to in-frame clones, with some not included. The table has about 120,000 clones, 81% seen once. This entry belongs to a study of cytomegalovirus exposure and HLA in healthy donors. Turning to the study itself: HLA-typed donors contributed 80 million or so unique TCRs, which were held in an early data release. Study-level findings and limits: Later analysis suggested links between common viral pathogens and several top significant clusters. The Asian-associated ancestry cluster reportedly had fewer N-insertions than the approximately 610-donor mean in a later analysis. An observed cluster of highly shared sequence variants was recorded as a likely sequencing artifact.

This receptor was obtained from a woman in her 30s in good health and CMV-seronegative. The rearrangement links TRBV7-9 to TRBJ2-1; possible D gene TRBD1, 5 bases. The sample consisted of PBMCs. This chain's CDR3 is CASRRSDRNEQFF. The CDR3 nucleotides are TGTGCCAGCAGGCGTTCCGACAGAAATGAGCAGTTCTTC.